The text below deals with one T cell receptor (beta chain). Its antigen remains undetermined. Base quality data are lacking; no much larger clone is found one base away. This record belongs to a study of blood T cell repertoires in COVID-19 (dated by TCRdb to about 2020). Turning to the overall study: The collaborator samples originated in the United States, Italy and Spain and spanned the acute and convalescent phases of COVID-19. Samples came from the ongoing ImmuneRACE study (first 160 participants) plus 1,254 subjects from 6 global collaborators. Nearly every sample came with metadata listing a de-identified subject ID, COVID-19 status, age in years and sex. The prospective study material was composed of cDNA or gDNA derived from T cells, B-cell-depleted T cells, or PBMCs. Deeply sampled blood TCRbeta repertoires from subjects exposed to, actively infected with, or recovered from COVID-19 were included in the dataset. Where available, HLA class I and class II types were taken from metadata supplied by the sample provider and were not determined by assay-based typing. The repertoires were released in a freely available public database intended as a resource for research on the immune response to SARS-CoV-2. The paper as a whole reports these results and caveats: The amount of clinical and demographic metadata varied by source and participant and was provided uncurated.

Here V drops 7 bases and J drops 4 bases, and the junction holds 8 bases not matched to any gene. CDR1 and CDR2 (SGDLS, YYNGEE) derive from the germline V gene. Spanning cysteine to phenylalanine, the CDR3 consists of 15 amino acids. Only the CDR3 DNA is retained, 45 bases long and in frame from the first base. Collaborating institutions collected whole blood in K2EDTA tubes following their own protocols. Collaborator samples were shipped for TCRbeta analysis as frozen whole blood, isolated PBMCs, or DNA extracted from either sample type. The immunoSEQ Assay, a bias-controlled multiplex PCR, was used to amplify TCRbeta CDR3 regions from genomic DNA. Per the original workflow: The number of nucleated cells in each sample was estimated by amplification of reference gene primers within the assay. Sequence reads were collapsed and filtered to measure the absolute abundance of every unique TCRbeta CDR3 rearrangement. For each sample, productive Simpson clonality was calculated by taking the square root of Simpson's diversity index across productive rearrangements. TCRdb mirrors the immuneACCESS table, restricted to in-frame sequences. Some clones are absent from its copies; in checked studies, under half trace to an unresolved V gene, and the reason for the others is unknown. The V and J calls and clone size are taken from that table; D and trimming were inferred from the DNA. The sample has roughly 120,000 clones on record, roughly 85% of them singletons. The ten largest clones represent approximately 13% of the sample.

The chain is encoded by TRBV9 joined to TRBJ1-2; TRBD1 lines up with 12 middle nucleotides. This TCR came from a human donor in a cohort sampled during active COVID-19. Sequencing was done on a sample of peripheral blood. The CDR3 corresponds to CASAAGTGGPYGYTF. In nucleotide form, the sequence is TGTGCCAGCGCGGCTGGGACAGGGGGCCCCTATGGCTACACCTTC.